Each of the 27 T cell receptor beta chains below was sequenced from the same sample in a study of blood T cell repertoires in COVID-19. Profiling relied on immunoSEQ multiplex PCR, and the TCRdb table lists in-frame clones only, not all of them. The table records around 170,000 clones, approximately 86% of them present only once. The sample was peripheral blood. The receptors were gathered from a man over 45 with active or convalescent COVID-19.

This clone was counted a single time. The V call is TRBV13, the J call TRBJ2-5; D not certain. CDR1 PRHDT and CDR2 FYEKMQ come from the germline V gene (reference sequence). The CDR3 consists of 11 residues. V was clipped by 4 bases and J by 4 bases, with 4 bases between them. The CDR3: CASSSGETQYF. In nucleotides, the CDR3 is TGTGCCAGCAGCTCCGGAGAGACCCAGTACTTC.

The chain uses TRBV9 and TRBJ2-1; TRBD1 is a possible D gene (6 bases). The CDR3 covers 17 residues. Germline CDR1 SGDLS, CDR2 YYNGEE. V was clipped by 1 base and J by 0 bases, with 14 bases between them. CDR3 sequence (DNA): TGTGCCAGCAGCGTAAGAGGAGAGGGGGTCTCCTACAATGAGCAGTTCTTC. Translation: CASSVRGEGVSYNEQFF.

The CDR3, as DNA: TGTGCCACCAGTGACGGCGGACAGGGGAGGACAGATACGCAGTATTTT. This codes for CATSDGGQGRTDTQYF. This chain joins TRBV24-1 and TRBJ2-3, with 9 bases aligning to TRBD1. Trimming removed 4 bases from V and 3 bases from J; junction bases left unmatched: 7. Germline CDR1 reads KGHDR; CDR2 reads SFDVKD. The CDR3 length is 16 residues.

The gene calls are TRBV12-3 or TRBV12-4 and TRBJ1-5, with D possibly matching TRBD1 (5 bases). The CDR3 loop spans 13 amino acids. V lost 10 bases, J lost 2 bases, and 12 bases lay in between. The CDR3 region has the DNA TGTGCCACCACGACAGCTCGCAATCAGCCCCAGCATTTT. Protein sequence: CATTTARNQPQHF.

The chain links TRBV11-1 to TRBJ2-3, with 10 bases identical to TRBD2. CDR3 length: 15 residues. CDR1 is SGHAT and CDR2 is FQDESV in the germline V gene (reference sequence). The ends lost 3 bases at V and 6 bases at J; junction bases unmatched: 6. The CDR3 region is CASSLGLARRDTQYF. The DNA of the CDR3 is TGTGCCAGCAGCTTGGGACTAGCGAGGCGGGATACGCAGTATTTT.

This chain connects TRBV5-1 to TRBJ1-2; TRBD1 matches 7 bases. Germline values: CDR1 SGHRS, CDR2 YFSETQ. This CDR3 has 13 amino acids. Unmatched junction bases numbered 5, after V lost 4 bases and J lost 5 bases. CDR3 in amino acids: CASSEGQLYGYTF. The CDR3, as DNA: TGCGCCAGCAGCGAGGGACAGTTATATGGCTACACCTTC.

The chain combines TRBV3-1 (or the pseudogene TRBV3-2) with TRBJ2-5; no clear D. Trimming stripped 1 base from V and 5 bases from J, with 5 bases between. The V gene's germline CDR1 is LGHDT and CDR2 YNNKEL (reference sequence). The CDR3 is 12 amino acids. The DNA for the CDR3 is TGTGCCAGCAGCCAAGTCAGGGAGACCCAGTACTTC. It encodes CASSQVRETQYF.

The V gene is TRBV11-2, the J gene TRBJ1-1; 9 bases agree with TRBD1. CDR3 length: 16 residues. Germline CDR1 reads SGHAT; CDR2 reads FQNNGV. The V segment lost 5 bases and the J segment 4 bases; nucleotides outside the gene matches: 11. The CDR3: CASSPGDRVVATEAFF. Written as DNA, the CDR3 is TGTGCCAGCAGCCCGGGGGACAGGGTGGTCGCCACTGAAGCTTTCTTT.

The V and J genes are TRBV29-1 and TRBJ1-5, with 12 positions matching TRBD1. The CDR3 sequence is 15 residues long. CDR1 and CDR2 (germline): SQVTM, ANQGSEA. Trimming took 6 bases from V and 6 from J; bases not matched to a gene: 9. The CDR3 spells CSVKSGTGGSQPQHF. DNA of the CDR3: TGCAGCGTCAAGAGCGGGACAGGGGGCTCTCAGCCCCAGCATTTT.

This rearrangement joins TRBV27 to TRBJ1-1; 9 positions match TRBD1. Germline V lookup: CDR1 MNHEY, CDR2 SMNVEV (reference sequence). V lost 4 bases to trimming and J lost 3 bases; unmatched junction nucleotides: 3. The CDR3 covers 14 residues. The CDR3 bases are TGTGCCAGCAGTTCGGGACAGGGATACACTGAAGCTTTCTTT. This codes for CASSSGQGYTEAFF.

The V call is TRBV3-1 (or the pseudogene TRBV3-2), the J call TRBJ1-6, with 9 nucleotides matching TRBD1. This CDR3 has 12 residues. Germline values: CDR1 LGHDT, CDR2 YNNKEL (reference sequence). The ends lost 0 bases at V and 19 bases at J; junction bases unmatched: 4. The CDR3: CASSQDRTGVHF. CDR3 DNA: TGTGCCAGCAGCCAAGATAGGACAGGGGTGCACTTT.

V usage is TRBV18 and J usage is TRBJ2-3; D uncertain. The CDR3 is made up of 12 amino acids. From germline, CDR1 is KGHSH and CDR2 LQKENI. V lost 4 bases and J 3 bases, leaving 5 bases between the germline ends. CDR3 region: CASSLLTDTQYF. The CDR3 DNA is TGTGCCAGCTCACTATTAACAGATACGCAGTATTTT.

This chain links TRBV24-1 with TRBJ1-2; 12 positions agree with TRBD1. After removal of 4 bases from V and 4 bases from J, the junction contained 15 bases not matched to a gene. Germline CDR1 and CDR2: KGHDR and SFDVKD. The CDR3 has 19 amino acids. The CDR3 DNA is TGTGCCACCAGTGACCGCCGGGGACAGGGGGCAGTAGGCGGCTATGGCTACACCTTC. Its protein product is CATSDRRGQGAVGGYGYTF.

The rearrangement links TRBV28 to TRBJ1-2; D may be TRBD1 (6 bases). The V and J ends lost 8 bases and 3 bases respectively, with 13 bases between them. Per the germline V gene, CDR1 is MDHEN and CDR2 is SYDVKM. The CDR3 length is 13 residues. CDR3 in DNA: TGTGCCAGCTACAGGGACCTGTACTATGGCTACACCTTC. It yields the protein CASYRDLYYGYTF.

Here the CDR3 DNA reads TGTGCCAGCAGCGAGGGCTACGAGCAGTACTTC. Amino acids: CASSEGYEQYF. The chain uses TRBV7-6 and TRBJ2-7; D perhaps matches TRBD2 (5 bases). The germline CDR1 and CDR2 sequences are SGHVS and FNYEAQ. The germline V and J ends were trimmed by 5 bases and 3 bases, with 5 bases remaining between them. This CDR3 contains 11 residues.

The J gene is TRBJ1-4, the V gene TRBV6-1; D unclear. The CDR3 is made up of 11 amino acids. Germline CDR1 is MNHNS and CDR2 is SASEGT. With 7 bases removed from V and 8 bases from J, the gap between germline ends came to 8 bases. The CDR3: CASTDTEKLFF. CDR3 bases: TGTGCCAGCACCGACACCGAAAAACTGTTTTTT.

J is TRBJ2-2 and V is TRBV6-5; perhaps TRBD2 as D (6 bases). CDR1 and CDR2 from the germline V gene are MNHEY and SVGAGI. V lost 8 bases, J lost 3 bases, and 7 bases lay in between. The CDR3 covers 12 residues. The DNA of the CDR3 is TGTGCCAGCCGGAGGGACACCGGGGAGCTGTTTTTT. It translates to CASRRDTGELFF.

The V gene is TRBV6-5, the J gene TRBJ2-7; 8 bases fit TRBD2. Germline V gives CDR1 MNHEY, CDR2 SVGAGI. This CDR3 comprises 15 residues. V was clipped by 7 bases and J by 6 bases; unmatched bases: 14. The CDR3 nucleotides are TGTGCCAGCACTAGCATTGGCGGGAGGACTATCGAGCAGTACTTC. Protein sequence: CASTSIGGRTIEQYF.

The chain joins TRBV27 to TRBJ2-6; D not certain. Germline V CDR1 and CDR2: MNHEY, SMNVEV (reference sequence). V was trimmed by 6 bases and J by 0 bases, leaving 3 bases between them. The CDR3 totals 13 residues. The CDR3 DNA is TGTGCCAGCAGGCGCTCTGGGGCCAACGTCCTGACTTTC. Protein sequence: CASRRSGANVLTF.

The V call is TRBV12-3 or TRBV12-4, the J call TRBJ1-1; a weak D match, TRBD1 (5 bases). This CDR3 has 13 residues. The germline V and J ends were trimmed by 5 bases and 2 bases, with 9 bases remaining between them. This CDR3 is CASSMTANTEAFF. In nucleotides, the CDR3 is TGTGCCAGCAGTATGACAGCTAACACTGAAGCTTTCTTT.

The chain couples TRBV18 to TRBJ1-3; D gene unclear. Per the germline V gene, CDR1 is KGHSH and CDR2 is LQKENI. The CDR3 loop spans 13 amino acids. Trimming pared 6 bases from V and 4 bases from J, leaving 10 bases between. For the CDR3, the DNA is TGTGCCAGCTCGCAAGCCCGGGGAAACACCATATATTTT. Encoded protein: CASSQARGNTIYF.

In DNA, the CDR3 is TGCGCCAGCAGTGGCCCCACAGGGGCGAACACTGAAGCTTTCTTT. Amino acids: CASSGPTGANTEAFF. This chain connects TRBV10-2 to TRBJ1-1; 7 bases map to TRBD1. Germline assignment: CDR1 WSHSY and CDR2 SAAADI. This CDR3 comprises 15 residues. V was clipped by 4 bases and J by 1 base; unmatched bases: 6.

The CDR3 bases are TGTGCCAGCAGCTTAATCGTCCCGGGGGACACTGAAGCTTTCTTT. It codes for CASSLIVPGDTEAFF. The chain recombines TRBV7-9 with TRBJ1-1; D is possibly TRBD1 (5 bases). This CDR3 spans 15 amino acids. Germline lookup yields CDR1 SEHNR and CDR2 FQNEAQ (reference sequence). Between the trimmed V and J ends, which lost 2 bases and 3 bases, there was a span of 13 bases.

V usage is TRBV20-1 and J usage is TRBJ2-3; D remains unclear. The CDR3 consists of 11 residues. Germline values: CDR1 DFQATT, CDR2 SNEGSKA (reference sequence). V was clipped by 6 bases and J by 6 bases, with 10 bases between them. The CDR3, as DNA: TGCAGTGCCCCCGTGTTGGATACGCAGTATTTT. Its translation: CSAPVLDTQYF.

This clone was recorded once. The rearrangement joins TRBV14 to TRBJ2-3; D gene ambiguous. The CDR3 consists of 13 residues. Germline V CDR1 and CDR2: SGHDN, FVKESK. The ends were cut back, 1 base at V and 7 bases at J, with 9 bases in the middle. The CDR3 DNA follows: TGTGCCAGCAGCCAAGCATACGAGTATACGCAGTATTTT. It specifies CASSQAYEYTQYF.

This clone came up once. The CDR3 loop is CASSLDRASGNTIYF. In DNA form, the CDR3 reads TGCGCCAGCAGCTTGGACAGGGCGTCTGGAAACACCATATATTTT. The chain has TRBV5-1 and TRBJ1-3; TRBD1 might be the D (6 bases). The germline V and J ends were trimmed by 0 bases and 1 base, with 8 bases remaining between them. Germline CDR1 and CDR2: SGHRS and YFSETQ. This CDR3 comprises 15 residues.

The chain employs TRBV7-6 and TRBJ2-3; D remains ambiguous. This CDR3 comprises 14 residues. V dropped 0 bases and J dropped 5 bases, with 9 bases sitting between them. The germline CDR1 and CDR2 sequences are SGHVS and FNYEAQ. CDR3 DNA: TGTGCCAGCAGCTTAGCATCAGGCCGAGATACGCAGTATTTT. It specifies CASSLASGRDTQYF.